This T cell receptor (beta chain) appears in the sequencing data of a study of T cell clones after liver transplantation. In the study overall: TCRbeta sequencing after a pre-transplant mixed lymphocyte reaction identified graft-donor-reactive clones, later tracked in post-transplant blood. Standard immunosuppression, with no induction, continued until 12-24 months after transplant.

Note on this clone: What it binds is unknown.

Study observations and caveats: Migration into the graft, not deletion, may explain lost graft donor-reactive T cells. A larger donor-reactive than third-party decline suggested partial antigen-specific deletion.

TCRdb's table, derived via immunoSEQ multiplex PCR, lists solely in-frame clones and lacks some. The sample records some 45,000 clones, 86% being singletons. Losses at the gene ends were 8 bases for V and 8 bases for J; bases not matched to a gene: 6. The germline V gene has CDR1 SNHLY and CDR2 FYNNEI. This CDR3 has 12 amino acids. Source: CD4+ T cells from blood, taken 24 months after liver transplant. This clonotype was obtained from a human patient who received a liver transplant. Certain T cells may be donor cells from the graft. The V call is TRBV2, the J call TRBJ2-1; 7 positions match TRBD2. Here the CDR3 DNA reads TGTGCCAGCGGGACTACCCTCTATGAGCAGTTCTTC. Translated, it gives CASGTTLYEQFF.